This T cell receptor (beta chain) appears in the sequencing data of a study of cytomegalovirus exposure and HLA in healthy donors. CDR1 is WSHSY and CDR2 is SAAADI in the germline V gene. The CDR3 totals 12 residues. Between the trimmed V and J ends, which lost 0 bases and 8 bases, there was a span of 7 bases. TCRdb's copy holds only in-frame clones and misses some; the assay was immunoSEQ multiplex PCR. This sample carries approximately 240,000 clones, about nine tenths of them seen once, and the ten largest clones take around 1%. The receptor was isolated from a woman aged 18-29 years in good health and CMV-seronegative. The rearrangement joins TRBV10-2 to TRBJ1-1; D gene unclear. What was sequenced was PBMCs. Written as DNA, the CDR3 is TGCGCCAGCAGTGAGTCGTCGGGGGAAGCTTTCTTT. It specifies CASSESSGEAFF.